A single sample is the source of the 3 T cell receptor beta chains below, sequenced in a study of shared clonotypes between healthy human individuals. The table came from immunoSEQ multiplex PCR; TCRdb's copy has only in-frame clones and leaves some out. The sample gives a few million clones, under 97% of which show up once; about 0.13% is in the top ten. Sequenced material: naive CD4+ T cells sorted from blood. Subset given: CD45RA+ positively selected. These receptors were taken from a man aged 18 to 30 in good health.

Details on this clone: Additional DNA sequences in this sample encode the identical CDR3. The V gene is TRBV7-3, the J gene TRBJ2-2; no clear D. Per germline, CDR1 SGHTA and CDR2 FQGTGA. V was cut by 5 bases and J by 1 base, with 8 bases left in between. CDR3 length: 14 amino acids. The CDR3 sequence is CASSPTGNTGELFF. The CDR3 DNA follows: TGTGCCAGCAGCCCCACGGGGAACACCGGGGAGCTGTTTTTT.

The gene calls are TRBV4-1 and TRBJ2-7; TRBD1 aligns across 8 bases. The germline V gene encodes CDR1 MGHRA and CDR2 YSYEKL. This CDR3 region has 16 residues. V gave up 3 bases and J gave up 5 bases; unmatched junction bases: 12. Here the CDR3 reads CASSQTPGQVNHEQYF. The CDR3 DNA is TGCGCCAGCAGCCAGACCCCGGGACAGGTTAATCACGAGCAGTACTTC.

CDR3 nucleotide sequence: TGTGCCAGCGCGACCGGAGAGACCCAGTACTTC. It codes for CASATGETQYF. This chain links TRBV6-5 with TRBJ2-5; D gene unclear. Trimming shortened V by 8 bases and J by 4 bases, and 8 bases separated the two germline ends. The germline V gene has CDR1 MNHEY and CDR2 SVGAGI. CDR3 length: 11 residues.